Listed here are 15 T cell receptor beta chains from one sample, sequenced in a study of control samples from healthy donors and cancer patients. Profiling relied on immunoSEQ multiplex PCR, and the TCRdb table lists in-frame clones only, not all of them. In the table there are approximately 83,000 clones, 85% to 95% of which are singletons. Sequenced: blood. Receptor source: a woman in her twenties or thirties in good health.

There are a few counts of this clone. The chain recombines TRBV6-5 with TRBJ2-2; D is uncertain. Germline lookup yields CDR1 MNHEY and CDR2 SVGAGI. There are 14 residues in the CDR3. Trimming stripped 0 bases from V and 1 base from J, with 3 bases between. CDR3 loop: CASSYSRNTGELFF. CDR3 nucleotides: TGTGCCAGCAGTTACTCCAGGAACACCGGGGAGCTGTTTTTT.

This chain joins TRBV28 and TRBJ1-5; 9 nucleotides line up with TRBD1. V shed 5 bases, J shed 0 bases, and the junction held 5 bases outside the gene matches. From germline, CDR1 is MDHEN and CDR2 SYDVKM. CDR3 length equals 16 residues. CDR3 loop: CASSLTGGGSNQPQHF. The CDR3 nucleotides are TGTGCCAGCAGTCTTACAGGGGGCGGTAGCAATCAGCCCCAGCATTTT.

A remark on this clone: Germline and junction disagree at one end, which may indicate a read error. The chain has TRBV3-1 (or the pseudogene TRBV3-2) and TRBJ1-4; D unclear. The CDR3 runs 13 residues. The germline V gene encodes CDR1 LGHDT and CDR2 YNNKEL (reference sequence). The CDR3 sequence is CASSQALYGLLVF. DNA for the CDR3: TGTGCCAGCAGCCAAGCGTTGTACGGGCTATTGGTATTT.

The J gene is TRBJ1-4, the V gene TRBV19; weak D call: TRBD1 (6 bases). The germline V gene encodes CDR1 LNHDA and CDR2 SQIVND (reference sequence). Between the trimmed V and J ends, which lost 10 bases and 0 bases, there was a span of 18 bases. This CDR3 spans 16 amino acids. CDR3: CATKARTAATNEKLFF. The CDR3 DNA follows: TGTGCCACCAAGGCGCGGACAGCTGCAACTAATGAAAAACTGTTTTTT.

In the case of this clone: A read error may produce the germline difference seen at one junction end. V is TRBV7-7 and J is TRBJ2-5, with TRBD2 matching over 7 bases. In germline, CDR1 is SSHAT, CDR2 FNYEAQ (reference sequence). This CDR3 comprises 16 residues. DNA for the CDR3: TGTGCTAGCAGCTTAGGGGTCGGGACTACGGTGGAGACCCAGTACTTC. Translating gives CASSLGVGTTVETQYF.

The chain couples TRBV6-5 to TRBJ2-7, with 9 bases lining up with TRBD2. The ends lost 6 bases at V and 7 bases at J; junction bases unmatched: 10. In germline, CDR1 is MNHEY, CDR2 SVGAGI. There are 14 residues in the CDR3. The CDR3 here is CASSPGLAVREQYF. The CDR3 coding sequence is TGTGCCAGCAGCCCGGGACTAGCCGTACGGGAGCAGTACTTC.

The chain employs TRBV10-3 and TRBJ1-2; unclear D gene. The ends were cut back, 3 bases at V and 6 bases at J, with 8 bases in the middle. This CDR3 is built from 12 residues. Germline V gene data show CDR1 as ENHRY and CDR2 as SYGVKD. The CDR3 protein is CAISDNLHGYTF. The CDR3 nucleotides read TGTGCCATCAGTGACAACCTCCATGGCTACACCTTC.

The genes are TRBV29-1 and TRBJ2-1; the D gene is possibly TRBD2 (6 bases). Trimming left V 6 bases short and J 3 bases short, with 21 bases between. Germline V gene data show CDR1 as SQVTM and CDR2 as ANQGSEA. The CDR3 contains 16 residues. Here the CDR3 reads CSVATRLVRGYNEQFF. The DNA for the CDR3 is TGCAGCGTCGCGACTAGATTGGTGAGGGGCTACAATGAGCAGTTCTTC.

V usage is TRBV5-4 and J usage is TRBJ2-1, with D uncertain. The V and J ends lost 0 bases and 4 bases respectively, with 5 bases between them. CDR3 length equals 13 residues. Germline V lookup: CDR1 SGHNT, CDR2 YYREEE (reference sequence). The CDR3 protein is CASSLAQYNEQFF. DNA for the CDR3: TGTGCCAGCAGCTTGGCGCAATACAATGAGCAGTTCTTC.

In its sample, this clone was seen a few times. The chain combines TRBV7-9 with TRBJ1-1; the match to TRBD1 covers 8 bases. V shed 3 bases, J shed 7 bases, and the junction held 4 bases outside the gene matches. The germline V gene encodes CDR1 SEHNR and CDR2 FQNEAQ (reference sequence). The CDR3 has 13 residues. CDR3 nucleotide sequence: TGTGCCAGCAGCTTGGGACAGGCGAATGAAGCTTTCTTT. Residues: CASSLGQANEAFF. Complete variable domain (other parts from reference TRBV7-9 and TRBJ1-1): DTGVSQNPRHKITKRGQNVTFRCDPISEHNRLYWYRQTLGQGPEFLTYFQNEAQLEKSRLLSDRFSAERPKGSFSTLEIQRTEQGDSAMYLCASSLGQANEAFFGQGTRLTVV.

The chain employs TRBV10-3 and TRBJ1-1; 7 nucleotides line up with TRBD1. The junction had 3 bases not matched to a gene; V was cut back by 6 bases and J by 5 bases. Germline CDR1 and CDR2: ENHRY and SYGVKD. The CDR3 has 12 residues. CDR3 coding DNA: TGTGCCATCAGACAGGGGACGACTGAAGCTTTCTTT. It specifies CAIRQGTTEAFF.

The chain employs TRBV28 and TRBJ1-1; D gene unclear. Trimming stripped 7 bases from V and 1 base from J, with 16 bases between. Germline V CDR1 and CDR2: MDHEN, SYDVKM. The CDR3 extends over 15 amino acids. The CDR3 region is CASINNYPTNTEAFF. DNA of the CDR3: TGTGCCAGCATAAACAACTACCCTACGAACACTGAAGCTTTCTTT. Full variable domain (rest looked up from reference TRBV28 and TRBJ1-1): DVKVTQSSRYLVKRTGEKVFLECVQDMDHENMFWYRQDPGLGLRLIYFSYDVKMKEKGDIPEGYSVSREKKERFSLILESASTNQTSMYLCASINNYPTNTEAFFGQGTRLTVV.

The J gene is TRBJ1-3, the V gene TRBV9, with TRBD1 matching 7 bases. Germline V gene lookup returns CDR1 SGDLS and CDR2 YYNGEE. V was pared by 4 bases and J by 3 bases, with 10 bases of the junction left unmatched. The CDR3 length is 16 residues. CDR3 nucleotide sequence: TGTGCCAGCAGCTCAGAACCCGGGACAGATGGAAACACCATATATTTT. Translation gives CASSSEPGTDGNTIYF. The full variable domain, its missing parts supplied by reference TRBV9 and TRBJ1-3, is DSGVTQTPKHLITATGQRVTLRCSPRSGDLSVYWYQQSLDQGLQFLIQYYNGEERAKGNILERFSAQQFPDLHSELNLSSLELGDSALYFCASSSEPGTDGNTIYFGEGSWLTVV.

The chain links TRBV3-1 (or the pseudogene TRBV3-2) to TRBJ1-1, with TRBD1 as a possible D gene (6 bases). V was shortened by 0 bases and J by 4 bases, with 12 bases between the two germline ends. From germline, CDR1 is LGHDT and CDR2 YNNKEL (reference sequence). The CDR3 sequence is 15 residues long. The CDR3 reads CASSQDGGRGTEAFF. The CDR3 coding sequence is TGTGCCAGCAGCCAAGATGGGGGCCGCGGCACTGAAGCTTTCTTT.

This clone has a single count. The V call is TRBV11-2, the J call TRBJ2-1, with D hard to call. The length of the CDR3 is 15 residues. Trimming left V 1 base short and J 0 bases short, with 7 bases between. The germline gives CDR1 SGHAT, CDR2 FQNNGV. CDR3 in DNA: TGTGCCAGCAGCTTAGCGCTGAGCTCCTACAATGAGCAGTTCTTC. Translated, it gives CASSLALSSYNEQFF.